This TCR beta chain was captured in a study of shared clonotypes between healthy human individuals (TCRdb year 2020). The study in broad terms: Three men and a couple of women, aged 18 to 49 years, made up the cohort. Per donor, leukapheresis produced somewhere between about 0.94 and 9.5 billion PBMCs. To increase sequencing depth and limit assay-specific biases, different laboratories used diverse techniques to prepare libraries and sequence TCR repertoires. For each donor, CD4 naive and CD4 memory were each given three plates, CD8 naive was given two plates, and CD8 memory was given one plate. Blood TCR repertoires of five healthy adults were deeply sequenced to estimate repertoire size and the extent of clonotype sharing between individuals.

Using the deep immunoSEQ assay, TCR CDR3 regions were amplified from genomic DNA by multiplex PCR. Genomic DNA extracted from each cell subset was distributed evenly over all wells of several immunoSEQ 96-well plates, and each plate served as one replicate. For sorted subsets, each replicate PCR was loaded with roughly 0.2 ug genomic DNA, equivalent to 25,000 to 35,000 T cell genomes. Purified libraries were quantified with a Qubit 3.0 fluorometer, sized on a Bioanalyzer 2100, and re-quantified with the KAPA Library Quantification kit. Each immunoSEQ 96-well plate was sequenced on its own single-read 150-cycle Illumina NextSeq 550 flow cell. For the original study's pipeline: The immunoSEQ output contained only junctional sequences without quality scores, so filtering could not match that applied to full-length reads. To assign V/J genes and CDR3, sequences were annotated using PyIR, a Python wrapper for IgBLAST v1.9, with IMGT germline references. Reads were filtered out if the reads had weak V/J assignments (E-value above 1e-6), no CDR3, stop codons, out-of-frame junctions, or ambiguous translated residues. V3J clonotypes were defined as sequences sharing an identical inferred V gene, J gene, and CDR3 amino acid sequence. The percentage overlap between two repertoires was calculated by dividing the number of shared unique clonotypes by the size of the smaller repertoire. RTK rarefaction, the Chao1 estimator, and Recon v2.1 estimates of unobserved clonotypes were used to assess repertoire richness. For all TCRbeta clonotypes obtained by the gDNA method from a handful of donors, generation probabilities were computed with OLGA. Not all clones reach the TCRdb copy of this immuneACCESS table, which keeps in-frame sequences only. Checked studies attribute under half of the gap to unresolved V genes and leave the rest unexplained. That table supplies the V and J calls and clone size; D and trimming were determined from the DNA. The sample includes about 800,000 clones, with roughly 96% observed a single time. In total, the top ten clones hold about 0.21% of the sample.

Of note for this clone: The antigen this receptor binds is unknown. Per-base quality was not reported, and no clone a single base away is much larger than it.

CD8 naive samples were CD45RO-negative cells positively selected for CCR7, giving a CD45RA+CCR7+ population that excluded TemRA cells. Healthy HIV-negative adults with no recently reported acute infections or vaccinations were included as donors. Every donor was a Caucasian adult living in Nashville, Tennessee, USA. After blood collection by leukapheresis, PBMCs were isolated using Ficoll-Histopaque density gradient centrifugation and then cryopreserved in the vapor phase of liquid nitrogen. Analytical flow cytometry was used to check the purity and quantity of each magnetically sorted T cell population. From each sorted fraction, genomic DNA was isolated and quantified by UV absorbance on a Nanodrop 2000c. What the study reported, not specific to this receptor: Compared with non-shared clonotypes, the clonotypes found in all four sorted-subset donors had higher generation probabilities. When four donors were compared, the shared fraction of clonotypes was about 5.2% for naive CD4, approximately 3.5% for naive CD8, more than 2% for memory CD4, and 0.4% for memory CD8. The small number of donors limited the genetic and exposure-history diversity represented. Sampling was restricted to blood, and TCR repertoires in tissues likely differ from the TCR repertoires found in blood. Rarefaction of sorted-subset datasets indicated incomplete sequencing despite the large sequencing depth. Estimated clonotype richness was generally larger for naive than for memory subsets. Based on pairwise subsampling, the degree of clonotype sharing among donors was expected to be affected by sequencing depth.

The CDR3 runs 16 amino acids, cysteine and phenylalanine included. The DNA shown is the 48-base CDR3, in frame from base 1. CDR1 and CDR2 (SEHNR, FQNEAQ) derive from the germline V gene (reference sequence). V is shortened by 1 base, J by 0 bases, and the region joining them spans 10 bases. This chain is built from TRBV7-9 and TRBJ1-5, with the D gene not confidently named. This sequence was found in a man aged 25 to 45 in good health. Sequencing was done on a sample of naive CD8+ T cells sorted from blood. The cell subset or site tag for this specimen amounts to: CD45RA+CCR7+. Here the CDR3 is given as CASSLGADYSNQPQHF. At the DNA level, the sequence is TGTGCCAGCAGCTTAGGTGCGGATTATAGCAATCAGCCCCAGCATTTT. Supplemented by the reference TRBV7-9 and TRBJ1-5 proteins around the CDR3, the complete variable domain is DTGVSQNPRHKITKRGQNVTFRCDPISEHNRLYWYRQTLGQGPEFLTYFQNEAQLEKSRLLSDRFSAERPKGSFSTLEIQRTEQGDSAMYLCASSLGADYSNQPQHFGDGTRLSIL.